This T cell receptor (beta chain) stems from a study of blood T cells in healthy people across ages. Germline CDR1 reads ENHRY; CDR2 reads SYGVKD. The length of the CDR3 is 11 residues. V lost 4 bases and J lost 2, with 3 bases in between. PCR was performed a second time for roughly 7 to 12 cycles using a sample-barcoded 5' primer and a J-beta primer mix. TCRdb processed the 5' RACE reads anew with MiXCR; each CDR3 protein has one entry. The sample lists some 760,000 distinct CDR3 sequences, around a quarter occurring once. A further study also used this sample, focusing on T cells of mothers and their children.

Sequencing was carried out using blood. The sequence was obtained from a boy between 10 and 17 years old in good health. This chain connects TRBV10-3 to TRBJ2-7; no definite D call. The CDR3 sequence: CAISGTYEQYF. CDR3 in DNA: TGTGCCATCAGTGGGACCTACGAGCAGTACTTC.